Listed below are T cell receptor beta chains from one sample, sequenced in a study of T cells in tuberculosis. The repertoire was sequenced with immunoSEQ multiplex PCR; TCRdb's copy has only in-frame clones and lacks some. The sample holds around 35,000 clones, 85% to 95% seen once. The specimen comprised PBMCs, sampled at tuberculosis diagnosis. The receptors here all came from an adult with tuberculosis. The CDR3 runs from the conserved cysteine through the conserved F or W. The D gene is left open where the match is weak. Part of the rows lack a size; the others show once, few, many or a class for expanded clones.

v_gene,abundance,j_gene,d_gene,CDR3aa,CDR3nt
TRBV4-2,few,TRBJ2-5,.,CASSQDQKETQYF,TGTGCCAGCAGCCAAGACCAGAAAGAGACCCAGTACTTC
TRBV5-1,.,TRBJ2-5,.,CASSWQLGGETQYF,TGCGCCAGCAGCTGGCAGCTAGGCGGAGAGACCCAGTACTTC
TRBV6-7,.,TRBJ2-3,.,CASSSSGSENTDTQYF,TGTGCCAGCAGCTCCTCAGGGTCGGAGAACACAGATACGCAGTATTTT
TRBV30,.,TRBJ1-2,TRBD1,CAWSQKQGFGYTF,TGTGCCTGGAGTCAAAAACAGGGGTTTGGCTACACCTTC
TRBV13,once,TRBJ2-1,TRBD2,CASTRGGTAHDEQFF,TGTGCCAGCACCCGGGGGGGGACCGCCCACGATGAGCAGTTCTTC
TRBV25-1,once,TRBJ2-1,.,CASSQGGEQFF,TGTGCCAGCAGTCAAGGGGGTGAGCAGTTCTTC
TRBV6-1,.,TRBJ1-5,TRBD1,CASSLDRGLQPQHF,TGTGCCAGCAGTCTTGACAGGGGGCTTCAGCCCCAGCATTTT
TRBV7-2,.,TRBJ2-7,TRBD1,CASSLDRGRHEQYF,TGTGCCAGCAGCTTGGACAGGGGGAGGCACGAGCAGTACTTC
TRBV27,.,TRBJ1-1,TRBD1,CASSQLKGGRTEAFF,TGTGCCAGCAGTCAGCTAAAAGGGGGCAGGACTGAAGCTTTCTTT
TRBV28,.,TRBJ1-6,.,CASSLGSSYNSPLHF,TGTGCCAGCAGTTTAGGGAGCTCCTATAATTCACCCCTCCACTTT
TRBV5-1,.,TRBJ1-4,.,CASSLWPRLSTNEKLFF,TGCGCCAGCAGCTTGTGGCCGAGACTTTCAACTAATGAAAAACTGTTTTTT